These T cell receptor beta chains were read from a single sample in a study of a mutant IDH1 vaccine in newly diagnosed glioma. For these TCRs, the target antigens are not known. Measured with immunoSEQ multiplex PCR; TCRdb has only the in-frame clones, and not every one. The sample has roughly 43,000 clones, 82% seen once. Here the sequenced sample was PBMCs, taken from a glioma patient whose treatment included an IDH1 peptide vaccine. These receptors were taken from a man between 18 and 29 years old with glioma. Some clones in this sample may be carry-over from other donors' samples. The CDR3 runs from the conserved cysteine through the conserved F or W. A D gene is named only where the DNA matches it firmly. Not all rows give a size; the values are once, few, many and, for expanded clones, a class.

>TRBD1|TRBV2|.|TRBJ1-2
TGTGCCAGCAGTGACATCTCGACAGGGGGCGCGGATGGCTACACCTTC
CASSDISTGGADGYTF
>TRBD1|TRBV4-3|once|TRBJ1-1
TGCGCCAGCAGCCCGGGACAGGGGGCGGACACTGAAGCTTTCTTT
CASSPGQGADTEAFF
>TRBD2|TRBV28|.|TRBJ2-7
TGTGCCAGCAGAACTAGCGGGAGGGTTTACGAGCAGTACTTC
CASRTSGRVYEQYF
>.|TRBV19|.|TRBJ1-1
TGTGCCAGTAGTCAAATAGACAGGATCACTGAAGCTTTCTTT
CASSQIDRITEAFF
>TRBD1|TRBV7-2|.|TRBJ2-7
TGTGCCAGCAGCTCCCTAACCGGTTACAGGGGCTCCTACGAGCAGTACTTC
CASSSLTGYRGSYEQYF
>.|TRBV6-6|.|TRBJ1-4
TGTGCCAGCAGTCCTAGACTTGACCTCGGAAAACTGTTTTTT
CASSPRLDLGKLFF
>.|TRBV7-2|.|TRBJ2-5
TGTGCCAGCAGCTTAACGGGGGTAAAAGAGACCCAGTACTTC
CASSLTGVKETQYF
>.|TRBV6-1|.|TRBJ1-2
TGTGCCAGCAGTGAAGGAGGGACAAGTGGTCATGGCTACACCTTC
CASSEGGTSGHGYTF
>.|TRBV7-2|.|TRBJ2-3
TGTGCCAGCAGCTCAACGTCCCGCAGTACGCAGTATTTT
CASSSTSRSTQYF
>.|TRBV6-5|.|TRBJ1-1
TGTGCCAGCAGTGACAGAGGGGTGAACACTGAAGCTTTCTTT
CASSDRGVNTEAFF
>.|TRBV19|.|TRBJ1-5
TGTGCCAGTACCCATAACCCTATAAAGTATAGCAATCAGCCCCAGCATTTT
CASTHNPIKYSNQPQHF
>TRBD1|TRBV5-1|.|TRBJ2-7
TGCGCCAGCAGCCCCGGACAGGGGATTTATGAGCAGTACTTC
CASSPGQGIYEQYF
>.|TRBV10-3|.|TRBJ2-3
TGTGCCATCAGTGAGTTGACCCCCCTTCTCACAGATACGCAGTATTTT
CAISELTPLLTDTQYF
>.|TRBV20-1|.|TRBJ1-2
TGCAGTGTTTCGGATAACTATGGCTACACCTTC
CSVSDNYGYTF
>.|TRBV13|.|TRBJ1-1
TGTGCCAGCAGCTTAGCCCGGGGGGTTACCAACACTGAAGCTTTCTTT
CASSLARGVTNTEAFF
>.|TRBV5-1|.|TRBJ2-3
TGCGCCAGCAGCTTGGGAGACTTTAGCACAGATACGCAGTATTTT
CASSLGDFSTDTQYF
>TRBD1|TRBV9|few|TRBJ1-1
TGTGCCAGCAGCACCCGGGACAGATTATACACTGAAGCTTTCTTT
CASSTRDRLYTEAFF
>TRBD2|TRBV5-6|.|TRBJ2-7
TGTGCCAGCAGCTACAGGGGGACAGGGACTAGCGGCTACGAGCAGTACTTC
CASSYRGTGTSGYEQYF
>.|TRBV5-1|.|TRBJ2-7
TGCGCCAGCAGCTCGCCGACAGAGCAGTACTTC
CASSSPTEQYF
>.|TRBV7-9|once|TRBJ1-1
TGTGCCAGCAGCTTGGGCAGACCCAACACTGAAGCTTTCTTT
CASSLGRPNTEAFF
>.|TRBV30|.|TRBJ1-3
TGTGCCTGGAGCGTGGAGCCAGGGAGGAACACCATATATTTT
CAWSVEPGRNTIYF
>.|TRBV30|.|TRBJ1-1
TGTGCCTGGAGTCTTGGCGGCACTGAAGCTTTCTTT
CAWSLGGTEAFF
>.|TRBV5-1|once|TRBJ1-1
TGCGCCAGCAGCTCACAGGGCGCAGAAGCTTTCTTT
CASSSQGAEAFF
>.|TRBV4-1|.|TRBJ1-2
TGCGCCAGCAGCCACGAAACGGTACAGCCCTATGGCTACACCTTC
CASSHETVQPYGYTF
>TRBD1|TRBV5-1|once|TRBJ2-3
TGCGCCAGCAGCTTCCGTACAGGGGACAGCGGCGGTACGCAGTATTTT
CASSFRTGDSGGTQYF
>.|TRBV30|once|TRBJ2-7
TGTGCCTGGAGGGCAAGGGGGTTTGAGCAGTACTTC
CAWRARGFEQYF